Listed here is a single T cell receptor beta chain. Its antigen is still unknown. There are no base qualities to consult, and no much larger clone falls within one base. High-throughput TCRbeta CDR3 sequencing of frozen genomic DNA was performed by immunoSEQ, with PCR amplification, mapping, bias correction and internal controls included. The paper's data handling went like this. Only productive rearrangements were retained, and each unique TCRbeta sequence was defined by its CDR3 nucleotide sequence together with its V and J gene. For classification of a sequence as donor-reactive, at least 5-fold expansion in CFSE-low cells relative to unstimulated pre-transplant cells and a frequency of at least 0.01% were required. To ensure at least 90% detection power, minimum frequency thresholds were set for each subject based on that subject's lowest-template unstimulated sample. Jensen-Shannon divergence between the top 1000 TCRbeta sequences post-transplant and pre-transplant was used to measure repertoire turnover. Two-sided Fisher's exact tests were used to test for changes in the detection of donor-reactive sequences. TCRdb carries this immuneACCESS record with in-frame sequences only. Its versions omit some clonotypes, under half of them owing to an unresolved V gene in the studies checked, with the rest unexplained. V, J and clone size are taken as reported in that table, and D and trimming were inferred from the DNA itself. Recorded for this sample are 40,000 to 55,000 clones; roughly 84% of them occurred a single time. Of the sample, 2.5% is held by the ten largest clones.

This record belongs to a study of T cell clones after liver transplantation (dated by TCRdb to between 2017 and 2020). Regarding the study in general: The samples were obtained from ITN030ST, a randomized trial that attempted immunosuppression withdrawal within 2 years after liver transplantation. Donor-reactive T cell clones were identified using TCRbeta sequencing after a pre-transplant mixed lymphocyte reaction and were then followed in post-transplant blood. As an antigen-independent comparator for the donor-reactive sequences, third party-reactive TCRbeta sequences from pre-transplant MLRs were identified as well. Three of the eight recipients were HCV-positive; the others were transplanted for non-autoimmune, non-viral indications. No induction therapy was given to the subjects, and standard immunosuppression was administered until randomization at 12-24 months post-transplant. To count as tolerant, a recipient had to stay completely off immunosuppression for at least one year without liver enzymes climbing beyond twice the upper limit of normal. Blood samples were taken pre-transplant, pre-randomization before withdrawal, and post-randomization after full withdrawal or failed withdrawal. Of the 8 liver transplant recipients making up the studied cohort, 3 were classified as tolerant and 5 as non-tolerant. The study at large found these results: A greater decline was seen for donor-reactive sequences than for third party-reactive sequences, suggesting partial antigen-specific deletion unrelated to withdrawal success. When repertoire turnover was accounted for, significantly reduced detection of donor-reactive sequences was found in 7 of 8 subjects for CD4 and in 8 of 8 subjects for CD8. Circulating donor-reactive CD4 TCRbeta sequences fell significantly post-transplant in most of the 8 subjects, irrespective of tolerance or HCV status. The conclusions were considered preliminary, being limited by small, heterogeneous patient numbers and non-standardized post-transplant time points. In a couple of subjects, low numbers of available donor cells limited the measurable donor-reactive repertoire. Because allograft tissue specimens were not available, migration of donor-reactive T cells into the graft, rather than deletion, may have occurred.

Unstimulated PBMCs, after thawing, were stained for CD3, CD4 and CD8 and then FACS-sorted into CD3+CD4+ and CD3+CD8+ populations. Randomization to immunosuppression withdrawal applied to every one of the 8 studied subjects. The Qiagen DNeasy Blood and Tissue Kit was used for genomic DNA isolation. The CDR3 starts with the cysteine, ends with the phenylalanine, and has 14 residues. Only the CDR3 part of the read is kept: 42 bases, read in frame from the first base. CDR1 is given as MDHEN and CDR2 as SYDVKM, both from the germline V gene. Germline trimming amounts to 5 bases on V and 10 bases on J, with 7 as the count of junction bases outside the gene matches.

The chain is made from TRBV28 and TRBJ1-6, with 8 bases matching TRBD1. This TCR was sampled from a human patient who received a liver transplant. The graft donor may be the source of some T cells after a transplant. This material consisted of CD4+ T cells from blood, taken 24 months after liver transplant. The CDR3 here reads CASSPGTGRSPLHF. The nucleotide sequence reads TGTGCCAGCAGTCCCGGGACAGGAAGATCACCCCTCCACTTT. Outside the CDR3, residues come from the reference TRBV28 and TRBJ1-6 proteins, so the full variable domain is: DVKVTQSSRYLVKRTGEKVFLECVQDMDHENMFWYRQDPGLGLRLIYFSYDVKMKEKGDIPEGYSVSREKKERFSLILESASTNQTSMYLCASSPGTGRSPLHFGNGTRLTVT.